Included here is one TCR beta chain sequence, with context. Its antigen is unidentified. J was trimmed by 5 bases and V by 5 bases; bases with no gene match: 14. The CDR3 covers 16 residues. Germline assignment: CDR1 SEHNR and CDR2 FQNEAQ (reference sequence). The sample is drawn from a study of shared clonotypes between healthy human individuals. Notes on the study in general: Clonotype sharing across donors was expected to vary with sequencing depth. Relative to memory subsets, naive subsets generally showed larger estimated richness.

Splitting the CD4+ cells yielded a CD45RA+ naive subset and a CD45RA-negative memory subset. Clones were sequenced by immunoSEQ multiplex PCR, and TCRdb holds only the in-frame ones, with some missing. This table holds 2,100,000 or so clones, 90% to 97% found once. The source material was naive CD4+ T cells sorted from blood. The subset denotes: CD45RA+ positively selected. The sequence came from a man aged 18 to 35 in good health. The chain uses TRBV7-9 and TRBJ2-5; 7 bases are shared with TRBD2. The chain's CDR3 is CASSKRGVAGDETQYF. CDR3 bases: TGTGCCAGCAGCAAGAGAGGGGTGGCGGGAGATGAGACCCAGTACTTC.